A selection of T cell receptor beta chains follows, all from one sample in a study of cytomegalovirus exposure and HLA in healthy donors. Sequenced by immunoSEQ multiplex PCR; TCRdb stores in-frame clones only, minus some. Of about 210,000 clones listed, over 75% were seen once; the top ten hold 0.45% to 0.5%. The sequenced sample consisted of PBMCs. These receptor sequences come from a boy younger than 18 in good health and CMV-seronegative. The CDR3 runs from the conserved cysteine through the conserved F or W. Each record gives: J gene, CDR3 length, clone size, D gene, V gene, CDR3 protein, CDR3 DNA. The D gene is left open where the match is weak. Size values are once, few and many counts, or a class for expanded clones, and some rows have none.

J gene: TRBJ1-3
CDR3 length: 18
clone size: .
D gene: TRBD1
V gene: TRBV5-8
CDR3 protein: CASSLDPDRRFSGNTIYF
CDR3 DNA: TGTGCCAGCAGCTTGGACCCGGACAGGCGTTTCTCTGGAAACACCATATATTTT

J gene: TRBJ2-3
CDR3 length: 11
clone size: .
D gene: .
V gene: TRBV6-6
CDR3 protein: CASSWDGGQYF
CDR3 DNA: TGTGCCAGCAGTTGGGACGGGGGACAGTATTTT

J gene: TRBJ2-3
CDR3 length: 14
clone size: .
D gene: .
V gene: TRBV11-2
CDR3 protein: CASRLEASTDTQYF
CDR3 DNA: TGTGCCTCACGGCTGGAGGCTAGCACAGATACGCAGTATTTT

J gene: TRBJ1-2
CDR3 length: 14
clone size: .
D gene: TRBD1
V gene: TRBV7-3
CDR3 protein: CASSQGQTTYGYTF
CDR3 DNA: TGTGCCAGCAGCCAGGGACAGACAACCTATGGCTACACCTTC

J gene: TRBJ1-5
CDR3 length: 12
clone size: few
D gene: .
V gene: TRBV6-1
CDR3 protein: CASSEAARTQHF
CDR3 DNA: TGTGCCAGCAGTGAAGCGGCTAGGACCCAGCATTTT

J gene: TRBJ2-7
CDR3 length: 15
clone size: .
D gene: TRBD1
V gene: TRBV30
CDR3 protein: CAWSLAGTGAYEQYF
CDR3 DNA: TGTGCCTGGAGTCTAGCCGGGACAGGGGCCTACGAGCAGTACTTC

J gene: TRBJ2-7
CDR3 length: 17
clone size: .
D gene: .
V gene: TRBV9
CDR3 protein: CASSVSTLEVSSYEQYF
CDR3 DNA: TGTGCCAGCAGCGTTTCCACTTTAGAGGTCAGTTCTTACGAGCAGTACTTC

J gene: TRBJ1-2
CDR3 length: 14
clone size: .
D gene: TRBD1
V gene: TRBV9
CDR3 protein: CASSAGQGAYGYTF
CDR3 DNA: TGTGCCAGCAGCGCGGGACAGGGGGCCTATGGCTACACCTTC

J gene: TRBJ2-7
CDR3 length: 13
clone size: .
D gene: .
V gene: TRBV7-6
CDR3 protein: CASSLSPIYEQYF
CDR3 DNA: TGTGCCAGCAGCTTATCGCCTATCTACGAGCAGTACTTC

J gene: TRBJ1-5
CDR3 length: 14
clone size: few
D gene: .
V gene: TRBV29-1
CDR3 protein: CSVRTGKSSQPQHF
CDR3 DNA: TGCAGCGTGAGAACAGGGAAATCGAGTCAGCCCCAGCATTTT

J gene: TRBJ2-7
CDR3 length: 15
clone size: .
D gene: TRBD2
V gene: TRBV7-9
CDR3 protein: CASSLGLAGGHEQYF
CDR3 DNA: TGTGCCAGCAGCCTAGGACTAGCGGGAGGGCACGAGCAGTACTTC

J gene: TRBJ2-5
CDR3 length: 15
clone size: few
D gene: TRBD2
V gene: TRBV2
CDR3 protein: CASKATSGSGETQYF
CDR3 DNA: TGTGCCAGCAAGGCGACTAGCGGGAGTGGAGAGACCCAGTACTTC

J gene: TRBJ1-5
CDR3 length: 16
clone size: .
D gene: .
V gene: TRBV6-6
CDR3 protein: CASQDPGRERAQPQHF
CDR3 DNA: TGTGCCAGCCAAGACCCAGGCAGGGAACGAGCTCAGCCCCAGCATTTT

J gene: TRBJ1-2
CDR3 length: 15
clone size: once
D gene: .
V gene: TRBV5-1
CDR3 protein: CASSLGYGGNYGYTF
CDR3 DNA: TGCGCCAGCAGCTTGGGATATGGGGGCAACTATGGCTACACCTTC

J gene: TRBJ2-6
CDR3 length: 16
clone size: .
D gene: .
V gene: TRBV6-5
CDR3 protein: CASSSDGGSGANVLTF
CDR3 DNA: TGTGCCAGCAGTTCAGATGGGGGGTCTGGGGCCAACGTCCTGACTTTC

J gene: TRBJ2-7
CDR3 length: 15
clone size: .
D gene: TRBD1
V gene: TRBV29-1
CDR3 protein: CSVEPYTGDSYEQYF
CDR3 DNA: TGCAGCGTTGAACCATACACAGGGGATTCCTACGAGCAGTACTTC

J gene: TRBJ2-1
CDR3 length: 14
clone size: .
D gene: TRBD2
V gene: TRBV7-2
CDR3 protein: CASPSFPGGNEQFF
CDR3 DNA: TGTGCCAGTCCCTCTTTCCCGGGGGGTAATGAGCAGTTCTTC

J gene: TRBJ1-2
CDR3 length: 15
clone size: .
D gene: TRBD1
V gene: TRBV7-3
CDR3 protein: CASSLTGGAYSGYTF
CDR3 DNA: TGTGCCAGCAGCTTGACAGGGGGCGCATATAGTGGCTACACCTTC

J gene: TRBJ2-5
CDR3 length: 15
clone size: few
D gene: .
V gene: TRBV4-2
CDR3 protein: CASSRVRGATETQYF
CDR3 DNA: TGTGCCAGCAGCCGGGTCCGGGGGGCCACAGAGACCCAGTACTTC

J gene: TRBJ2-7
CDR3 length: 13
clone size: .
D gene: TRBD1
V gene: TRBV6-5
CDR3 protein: CAARQGTSYEQYF
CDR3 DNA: TGTGCCGCCCGACAGGGGACATCCTACGAGCAGTACTTC

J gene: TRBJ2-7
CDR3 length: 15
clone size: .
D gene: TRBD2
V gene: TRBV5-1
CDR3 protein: CASSLEIAGGYEQYF
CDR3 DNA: TGCGCCAGCAGCTTGGAAATAGCGGGTGGCTACGAGCAGTACTTC

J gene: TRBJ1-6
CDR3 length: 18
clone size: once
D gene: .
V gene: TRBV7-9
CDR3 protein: CASSGRSGGVSYNSPLHF
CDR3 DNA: TGTGCCAGCAGCGGCCGGTCGGGGGGAGTCTCCTATAATTCACCCCTCCACTTT

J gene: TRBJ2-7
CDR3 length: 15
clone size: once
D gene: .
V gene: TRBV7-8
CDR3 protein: CASSRSAGVGYEQYF
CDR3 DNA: TGTGCCAGCAGCCGTAGCGCGGGTGTGGGTTACGAGCAGTACTTC

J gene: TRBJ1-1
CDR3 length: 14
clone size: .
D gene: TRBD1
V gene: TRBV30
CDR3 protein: CAWDREDWGTEAFF
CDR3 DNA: TGTGCCTGGGACAGGGAGGATTGGGGAACTGAAGCTTTCTTT

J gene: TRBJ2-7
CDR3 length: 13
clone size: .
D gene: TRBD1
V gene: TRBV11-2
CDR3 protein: CASSPDRGGEQYF
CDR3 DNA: TGTGCCAGCAGCCCGGACAGGGGAGGCGAGCAGTACTTC

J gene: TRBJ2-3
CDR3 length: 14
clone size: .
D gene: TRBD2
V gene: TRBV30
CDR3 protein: CAWATSGEGGTQYF
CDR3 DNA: TGTGCCTGGGCGACTAGCGGGGAAGGGGGTACGCAGTATTTT

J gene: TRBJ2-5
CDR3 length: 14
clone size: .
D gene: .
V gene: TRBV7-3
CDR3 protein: CASSFTGRQETQYF
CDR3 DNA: TGTGCCAGCAGCTTTACAGGGCGGCAAGAGACCCAGTACTTC

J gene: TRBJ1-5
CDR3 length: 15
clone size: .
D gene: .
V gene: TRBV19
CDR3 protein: CASQGRALGNQPQHF
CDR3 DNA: TGTGCCAGTCAGGGCAGGGCTCTGGGCAATCAGCCCCAGCATTTT

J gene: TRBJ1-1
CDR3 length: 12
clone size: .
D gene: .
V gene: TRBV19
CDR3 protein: CASSRRDTEAFF
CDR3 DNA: TGTGCCAGTTCAAGGAGGGACACTGAAGCTTTCTTT

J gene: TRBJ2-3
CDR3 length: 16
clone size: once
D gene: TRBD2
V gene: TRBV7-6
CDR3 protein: CASSPLAGSSTDTQYF
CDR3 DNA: TGTGCCAGCAGCCCTCTAGCGGGTTCTAGCACAGATACGCAGTATTTT

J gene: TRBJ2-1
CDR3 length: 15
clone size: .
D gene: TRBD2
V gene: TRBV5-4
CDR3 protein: CASSSDQRDYNEQFF
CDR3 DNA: TGTGCCAGCAGCTCGGACCAGCGGGATTACAATGAGCAGTTCTTC

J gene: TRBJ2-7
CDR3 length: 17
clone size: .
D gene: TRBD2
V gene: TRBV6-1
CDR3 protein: CASSEAPTSGRGHEQYF
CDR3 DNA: TGTGCCAGCAGTGAAGCGCCGACTAGCGGGAGGGGTCACGAGCAGTACTTC

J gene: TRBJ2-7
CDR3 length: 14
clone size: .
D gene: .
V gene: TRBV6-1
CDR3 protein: CASSERSRGLEQYF
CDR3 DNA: TGTGCCAGCAGTGAACGGTCCCGCGGCCTCGAGCAGTACTTC

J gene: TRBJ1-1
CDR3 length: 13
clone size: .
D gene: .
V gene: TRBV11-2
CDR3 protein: CASTTGLNTEAFF
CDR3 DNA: TGTGCCAGCACCACAGGGTTGAACACTGAAGCTTTCTTT

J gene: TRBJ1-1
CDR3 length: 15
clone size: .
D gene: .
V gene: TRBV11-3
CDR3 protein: CASSAYRTLNTEAFF
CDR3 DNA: TGTGCCAGCAGCGCATATAGGACATTGAACACTGAAGCTTTCTTT

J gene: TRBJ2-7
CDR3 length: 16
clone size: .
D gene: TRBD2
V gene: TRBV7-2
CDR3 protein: CASSPHGLAGFYEQYF
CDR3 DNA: TGTGCCAGCAGCCCCCATGGACTAGCGGGGTTCTACGAGCAGTACTTC

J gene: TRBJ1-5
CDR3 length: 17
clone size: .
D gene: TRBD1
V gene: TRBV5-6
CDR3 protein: CASSPKTGEGSNQPQHF
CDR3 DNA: TGTGCCAGCAGCCCGAAAACAGGGGAAGGAAGCAATCAGCCCCAGCATTTT

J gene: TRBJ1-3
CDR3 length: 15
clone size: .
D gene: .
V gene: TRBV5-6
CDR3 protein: CASSVGSRSGNTIYF
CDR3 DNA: TGTGCCAGCAGCGTGGGAAGTCGGAGTGGAAACACCATATATTTT

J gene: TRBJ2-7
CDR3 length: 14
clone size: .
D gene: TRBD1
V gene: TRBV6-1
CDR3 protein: CASSVQGIGYEQYF
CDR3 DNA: TGTGCCAGCAGTGTACAGGGGATCGGATACGAGCAGTACTTC

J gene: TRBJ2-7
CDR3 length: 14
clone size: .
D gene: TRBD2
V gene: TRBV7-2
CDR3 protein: CASSPRGAGGEQYF
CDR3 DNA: TGTGCCAGCAGCCCGCGTGGCGCGGGAGGCGAGCAGTACTTC

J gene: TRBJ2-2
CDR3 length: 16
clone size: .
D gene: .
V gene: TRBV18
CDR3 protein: CASSPRPSANTGELFF
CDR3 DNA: TGTGCCAGCTCACCGCGTCCTTCCGCGAACACCGGGGAGCTGTTTTTT

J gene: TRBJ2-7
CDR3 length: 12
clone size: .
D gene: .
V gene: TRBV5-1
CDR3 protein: CASRGSSYEQYF
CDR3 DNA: TGCGCCAGCAGGGGGAGCTCCTACGAGCAGTACTTC

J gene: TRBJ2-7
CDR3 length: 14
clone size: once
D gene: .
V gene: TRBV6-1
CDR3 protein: CASSERTHRREQYF
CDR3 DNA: TGTGCCAGCAGTGAAAGGACACATCGGCGCGAGCAGTACTTC

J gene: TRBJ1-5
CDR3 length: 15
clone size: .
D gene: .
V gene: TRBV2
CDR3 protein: CASREQLSSNQPQHF
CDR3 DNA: TGTGCCAGCAGGGAACAATTGAGTAGCAATCAGCCCCAGCATTTT

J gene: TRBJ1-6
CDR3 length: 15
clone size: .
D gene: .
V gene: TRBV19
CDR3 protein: CASSSREAESSPLHF
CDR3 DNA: TGTGCCAGTAGTTCCCGGGAGGCCGAGTCGTCACCCCTCCACTTT

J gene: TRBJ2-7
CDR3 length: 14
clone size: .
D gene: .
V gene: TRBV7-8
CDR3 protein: CASSGSEGRSEQYF
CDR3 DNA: TGTGCCAGCAGCGGGTCTGAGGGGAGGTCCGAGCAGTACTTC